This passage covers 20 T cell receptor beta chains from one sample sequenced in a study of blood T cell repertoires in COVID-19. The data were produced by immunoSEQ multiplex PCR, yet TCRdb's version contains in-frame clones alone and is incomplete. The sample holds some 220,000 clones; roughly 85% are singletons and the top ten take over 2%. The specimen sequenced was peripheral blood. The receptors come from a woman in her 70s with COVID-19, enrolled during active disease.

The CDR3 is CASRRTGLETQYF. The DNA for the CDR3 is TGTGCCAGCAGAAGAACAGGGTTGGAGACCCAGTACTTC. This chain joins TRBV11-2 and TRBJ2-5, with D tentatively TRBD1 (6 bases). From germline, CDR1 is SGHAT and CDR2 FQNNGV. The CDR3 runs 13 residues. V was trimmed by 6 bases and J by 5 bases, leaving 13 bases between them. The full variable domain, with the rest looked up from reference TRBV11-2 and TRBJ2-5, is EAGVAQSPRYKIIEKRQSVAFWCNPISGHATLYWYQQILGQGPKLLIQFQNNGVVDDSQLPKDRFSAERLKGVDSTLKIQPAKLEDSAVYLCASRRTGLETQYFGPGTRLLVL.

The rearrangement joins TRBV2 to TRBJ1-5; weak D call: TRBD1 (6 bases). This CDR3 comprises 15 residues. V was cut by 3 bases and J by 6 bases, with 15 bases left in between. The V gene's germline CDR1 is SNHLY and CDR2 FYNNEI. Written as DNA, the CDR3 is TGTGCCAGCAGTGATGCCAGGGGCAAGGTTCAGCCCCAGCATTTT. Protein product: CASSDARGKVQPQHF. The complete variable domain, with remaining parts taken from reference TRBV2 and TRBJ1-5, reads EPEVTQTPSHQVTQMGQEVILRCVPISNHLYFYWYRQILGQKVEFLVSFYNNEISEKSEIFDDQFSVERPDGSNFTLKIRSTKLEDSAMYFCASSDARGKVQPQHFGDGTRLSIL.

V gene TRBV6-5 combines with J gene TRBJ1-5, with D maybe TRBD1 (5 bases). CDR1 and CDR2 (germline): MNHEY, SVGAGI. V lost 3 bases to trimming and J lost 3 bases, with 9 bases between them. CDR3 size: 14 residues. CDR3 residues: CASSYSRDNQPQHF. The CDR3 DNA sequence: TGTGCCAGCAGTTATTCCAGGGACAATCAGCCCCAGCATTTT.

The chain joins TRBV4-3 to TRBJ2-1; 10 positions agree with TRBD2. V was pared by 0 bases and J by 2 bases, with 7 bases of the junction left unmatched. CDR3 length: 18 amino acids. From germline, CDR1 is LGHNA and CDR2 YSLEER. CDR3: CASSQDRVAGGTYNEQFF. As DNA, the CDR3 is TGCGCCAGCAGCCAAGATCGGGTAGCGGGGGGTACCTACAATGAGCAGTTCTTC.

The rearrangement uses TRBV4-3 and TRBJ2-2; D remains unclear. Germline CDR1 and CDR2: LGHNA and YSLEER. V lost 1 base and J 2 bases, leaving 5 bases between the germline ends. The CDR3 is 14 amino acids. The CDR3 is CASSQVLNTGELFF. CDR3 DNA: TGCGCCAGCAGCCAAGTACTTAACACCGGGGAGCTGTTTTTT.

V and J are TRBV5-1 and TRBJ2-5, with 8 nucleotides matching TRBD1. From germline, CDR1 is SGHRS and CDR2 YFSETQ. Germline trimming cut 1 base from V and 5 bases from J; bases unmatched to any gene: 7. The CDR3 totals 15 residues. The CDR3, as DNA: TGCGCCAGCAGCTTGAACGACAGGGGACAGGAGACCCAGTACTTC. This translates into CASSLNDRGQETQYF. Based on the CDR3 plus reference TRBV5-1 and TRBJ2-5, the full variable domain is KAGVTQTPRYLIKTRGQQVTLSCSPISGHRSVSWYQQTPGQGLQFLFEYFSETQRNKGNFPGRFSGRQFSNSRSEMNVSTLELGDSALYLCASSLNDRGQETQYFGPGTRLLVL.

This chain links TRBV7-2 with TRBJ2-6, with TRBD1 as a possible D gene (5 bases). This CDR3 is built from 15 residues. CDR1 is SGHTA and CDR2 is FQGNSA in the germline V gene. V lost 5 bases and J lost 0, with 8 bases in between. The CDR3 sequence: CASSLDSSGANVLTF. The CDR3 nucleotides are TGTGCCAGCAGCCTAGACAGCTCTGGGGCCAACGTCCTGACTTTC.

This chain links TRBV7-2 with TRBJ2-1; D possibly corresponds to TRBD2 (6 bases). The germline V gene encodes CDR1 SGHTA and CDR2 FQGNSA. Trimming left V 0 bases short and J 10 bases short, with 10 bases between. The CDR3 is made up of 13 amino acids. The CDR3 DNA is TGTGCCAGCAGCTTAGCGACACTAGCCGAGCAGTTCTTC. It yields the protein CASSLATLAEQFF.

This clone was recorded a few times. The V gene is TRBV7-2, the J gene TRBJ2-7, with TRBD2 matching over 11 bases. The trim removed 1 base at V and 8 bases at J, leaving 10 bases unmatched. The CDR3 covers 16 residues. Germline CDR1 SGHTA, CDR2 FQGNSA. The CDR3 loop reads CASSLEVGLAGGKQYF. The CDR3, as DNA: TGTGCCAGCAGCTTAGAGGTTGGGCTAGCGGGAGGCAAGCAGTACTTC.

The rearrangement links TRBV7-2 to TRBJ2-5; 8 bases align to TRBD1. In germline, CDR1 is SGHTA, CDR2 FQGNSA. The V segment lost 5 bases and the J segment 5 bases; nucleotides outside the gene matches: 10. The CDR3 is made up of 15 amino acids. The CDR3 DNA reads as TGTGCCAGCAGCCTCGACAGGGGACGGCCCGAGACCCAGTACTTC. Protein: CASSLDRGRPETQYF. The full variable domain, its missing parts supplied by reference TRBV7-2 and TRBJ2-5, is GAGVSQSPSNKVTEKGKDVELRCDPISGHTALYWYRQSLGQGLEFLIYFQGNSAPDKSGLPSDRFSAERTGGSVSTLTIQRTQQEDSAVYLCASSLDRGRPETQYFGPGTRLLVL.

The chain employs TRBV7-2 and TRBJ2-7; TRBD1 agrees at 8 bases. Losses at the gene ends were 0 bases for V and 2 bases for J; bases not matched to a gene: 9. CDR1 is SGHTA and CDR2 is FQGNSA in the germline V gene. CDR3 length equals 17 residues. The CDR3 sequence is CASSLARFQGAAYEQYF. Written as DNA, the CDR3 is TGTGCCAGCAGCTTAGCGAGGTTCCAGGGGGCAGCCTACGAGCAGTACTTC. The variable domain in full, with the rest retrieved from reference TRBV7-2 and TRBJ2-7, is GAGVSQSPSNKVTEKGKDVELRCDPISGHTALYWYRQSLGQGLEFLIYFQGNSAPDKSGLPSDRFSAERTGGSVSTLTIQRTQQEDSAVYLCASSLARFQGAAYEQYFGPGTRLTVT.

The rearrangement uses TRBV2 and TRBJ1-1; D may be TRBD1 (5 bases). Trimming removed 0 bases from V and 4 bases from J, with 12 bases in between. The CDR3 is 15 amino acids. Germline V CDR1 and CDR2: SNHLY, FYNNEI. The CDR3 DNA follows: TGTGCCAGCAGTGAAGCTCGGGGGGGGACCACTGAAGCTTTCTTT. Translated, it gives CASSEARGGTTEAFF.

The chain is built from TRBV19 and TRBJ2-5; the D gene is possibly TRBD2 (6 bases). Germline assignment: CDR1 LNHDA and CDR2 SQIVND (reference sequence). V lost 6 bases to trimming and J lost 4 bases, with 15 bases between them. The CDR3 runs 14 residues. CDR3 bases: TGTGCCAGTAGGGGGACTCCTGGGACAGAGACCCAGTACTTC. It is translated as CASRGTPGTETQYF.

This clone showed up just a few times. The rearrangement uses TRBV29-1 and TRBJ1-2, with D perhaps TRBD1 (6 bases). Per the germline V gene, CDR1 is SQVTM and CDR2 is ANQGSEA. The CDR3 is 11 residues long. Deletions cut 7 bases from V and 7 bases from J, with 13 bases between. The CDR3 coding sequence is TGCAGCGCCCTAGGGGGATCTGGCTACACCTTC. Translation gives CSALGGSGYTF.

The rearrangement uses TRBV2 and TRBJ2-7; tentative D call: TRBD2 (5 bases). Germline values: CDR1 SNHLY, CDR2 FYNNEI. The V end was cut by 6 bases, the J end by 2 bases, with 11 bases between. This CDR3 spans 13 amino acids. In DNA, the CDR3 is TGTGCCAGCAGCGGGGAAATTCCCTACGAGCAGTACTTC. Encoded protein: CASSGEIPYEQYF. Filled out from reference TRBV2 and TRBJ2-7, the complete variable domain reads EPEVTQTPSHQVTQMGQEVILRCVPISNHLYFYWYRQILGQKVEFLVSFYNNEISEKSEIFDDQFSVERPDGSNFTLKIRSTKLEDSAMYFCASSGEIPYEQYFGPGTRLTVT.

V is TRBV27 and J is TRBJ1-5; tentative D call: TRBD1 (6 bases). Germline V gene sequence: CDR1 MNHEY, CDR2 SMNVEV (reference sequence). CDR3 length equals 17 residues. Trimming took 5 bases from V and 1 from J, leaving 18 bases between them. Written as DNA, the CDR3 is TGTGCCAGCAGTCCACTTACGGGAACAGGGAGCAATCAGCCCCAGCATTTT. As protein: CASSPLTGTGSNQPQHF.

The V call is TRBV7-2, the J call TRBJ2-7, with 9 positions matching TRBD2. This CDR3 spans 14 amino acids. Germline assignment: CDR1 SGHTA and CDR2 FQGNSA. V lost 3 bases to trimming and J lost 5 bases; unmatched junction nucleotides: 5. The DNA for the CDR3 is TGTGCCAGCAGCTTTAGGCTAGCGGGGAACGAGCAGTACTTC. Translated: CASSFRLAGNEQYF.

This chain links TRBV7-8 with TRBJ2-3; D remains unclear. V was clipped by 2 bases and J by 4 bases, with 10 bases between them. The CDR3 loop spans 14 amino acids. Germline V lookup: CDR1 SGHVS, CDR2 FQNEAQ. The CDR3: CASSLNEAPDTQYF. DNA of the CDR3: TGTGCCAGCAGCTTAAATGAGGCCCCAGATACGCAGTATTTT.

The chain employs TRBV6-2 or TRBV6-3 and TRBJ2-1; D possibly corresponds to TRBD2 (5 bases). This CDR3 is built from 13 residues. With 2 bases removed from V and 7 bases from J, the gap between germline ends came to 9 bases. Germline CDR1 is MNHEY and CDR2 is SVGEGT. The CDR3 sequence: CASSYSGLNEQFF. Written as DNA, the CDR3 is TGTGCCAGCAGTTACAGCGGTCTAAATGAGCAGTTCTTC.

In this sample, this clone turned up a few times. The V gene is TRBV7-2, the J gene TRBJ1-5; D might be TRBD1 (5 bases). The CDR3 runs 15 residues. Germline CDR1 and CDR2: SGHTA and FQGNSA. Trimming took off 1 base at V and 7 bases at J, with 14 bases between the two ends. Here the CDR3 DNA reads TGTGCCAGCAGCTTAGAATCGGCAGGGCGGCAGCCCCAGCATTTT. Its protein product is CASSLESAGRQPQHF.